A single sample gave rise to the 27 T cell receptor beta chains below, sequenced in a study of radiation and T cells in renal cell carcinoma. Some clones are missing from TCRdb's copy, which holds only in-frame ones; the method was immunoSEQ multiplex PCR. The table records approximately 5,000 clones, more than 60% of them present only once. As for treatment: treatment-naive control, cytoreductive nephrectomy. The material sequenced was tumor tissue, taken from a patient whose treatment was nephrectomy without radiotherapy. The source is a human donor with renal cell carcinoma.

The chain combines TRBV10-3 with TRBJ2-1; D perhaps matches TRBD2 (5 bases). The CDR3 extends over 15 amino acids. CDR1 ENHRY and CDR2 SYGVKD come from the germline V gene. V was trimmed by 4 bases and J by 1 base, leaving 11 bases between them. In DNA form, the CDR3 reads TGTGCCATCAGTGGTATACTAGTTTCCTACAATGAGCAGTTCTTC. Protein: CAISGILVSYNEQFF.

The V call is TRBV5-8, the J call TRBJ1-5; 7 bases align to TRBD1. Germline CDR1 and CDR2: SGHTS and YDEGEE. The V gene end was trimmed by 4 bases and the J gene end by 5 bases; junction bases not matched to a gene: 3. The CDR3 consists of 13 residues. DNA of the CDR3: TGTGCCAGCAGCCGGGACAGAGATCAGCCCCAGCATTTT. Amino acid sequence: CASSRDRDQPQHF.

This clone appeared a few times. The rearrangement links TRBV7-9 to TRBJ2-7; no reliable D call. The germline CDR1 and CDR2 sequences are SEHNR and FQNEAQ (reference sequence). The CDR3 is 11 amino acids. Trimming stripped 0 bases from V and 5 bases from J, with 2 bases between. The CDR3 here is CASSLADEQYF. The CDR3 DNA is TGTGCCAGCAGCTTAGCGGACGAGCAGTACTTC.

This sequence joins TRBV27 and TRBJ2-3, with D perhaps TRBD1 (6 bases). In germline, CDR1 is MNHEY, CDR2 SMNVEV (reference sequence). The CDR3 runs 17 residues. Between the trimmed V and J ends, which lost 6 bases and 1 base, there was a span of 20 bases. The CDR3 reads CASRTPGTHIGTDTQYF. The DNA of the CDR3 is TGTGCCAGCAGAACACCCGGGACACATATTGGCACAGATACGCAGTATTTT.

CDR3 amino acids: CASSADTGGRTGELFF. For the CDR3, the DNA is TGTGCCAGCAGCGCCGACACGGGGGGCAGGACCGGGGAGCTGTTTTTT. The chain employs TRBV5-6 and TRBJ2-2, with D possibly being TRBD2 (7 bases). The CDR3 totals 16 residues. Germline CDR1 is SGHDT and CDR2 is YYEEEE. The V end was cut by 4 bases, the J end by 5 bases, with 18 bases between. Variable domain in full (rest from reference TRBV5-6 and TRBJ2-2): DAGVTQSPTHLIKTRGQQVTLRCSPKSGHDTVSWYQQALGQGPQFIFQYYEEEERQRGNFPDRFSGHQFPNYSSELNVNALLLGDSALYLCASSADTGGRTGELFFGEGSRLTVL.

CDR3 amino acids: CASSSIGSSQSRANVLTF. The DNA for the CDR3 is TGTGCCAGCAGCAGTATTGGCAGCTCACAAAGTCGGGCCAACGTCCTGACTTTC. The chain carries TRBV7-4 and TRBJ2-6; no clear D gene. Trimming pared 5 bases from V and 5 bases from J, leaving 22 bases between. The CDR3 consists of 18 residues. Germline V gives CDR1 SGHVT, CDR2 SQSDAQ.

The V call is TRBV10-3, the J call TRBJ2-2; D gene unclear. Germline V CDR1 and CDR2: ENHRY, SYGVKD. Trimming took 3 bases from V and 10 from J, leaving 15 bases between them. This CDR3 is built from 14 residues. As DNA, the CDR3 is TGTGCCATCAGTGAACCCTCAGAGGATCAGGAGCTGTTTTTT. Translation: CAISEPSEDQELFF.

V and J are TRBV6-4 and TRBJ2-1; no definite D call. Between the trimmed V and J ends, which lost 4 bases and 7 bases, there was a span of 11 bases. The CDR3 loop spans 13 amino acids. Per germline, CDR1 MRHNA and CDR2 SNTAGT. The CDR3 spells CASSASVRNEQFF. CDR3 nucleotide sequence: TGTGCCAGCAGTGCAAGTGTGAGGAATGAGCAGTTCTTC.

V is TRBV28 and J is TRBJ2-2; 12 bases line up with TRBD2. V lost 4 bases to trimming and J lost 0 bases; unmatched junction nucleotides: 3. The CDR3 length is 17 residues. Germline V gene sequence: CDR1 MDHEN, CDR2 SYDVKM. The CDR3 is CASSSLAGGTNTGELFF. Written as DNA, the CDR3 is TGTGCCAGCAGTTCTCTAGCGGGAGGGACGAACACCGGGGAGCTGTTTTTT.

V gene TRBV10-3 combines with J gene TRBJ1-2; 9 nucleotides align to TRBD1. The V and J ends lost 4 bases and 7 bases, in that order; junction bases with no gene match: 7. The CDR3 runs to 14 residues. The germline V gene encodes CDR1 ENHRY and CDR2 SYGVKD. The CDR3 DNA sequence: TGTGCCATCAGTGGGGAACAGGGGGCGGTTGGCTACACCTTC. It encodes CAISGEQGAVGYTF.

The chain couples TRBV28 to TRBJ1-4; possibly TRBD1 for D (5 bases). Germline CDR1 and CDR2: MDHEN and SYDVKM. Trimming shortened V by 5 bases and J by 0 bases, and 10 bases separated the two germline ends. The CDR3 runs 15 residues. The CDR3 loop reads CASSPTGATNEKLFF. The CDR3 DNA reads TGTGCCAGCAGTCCTACGGGGGCAACTAATGAAAAACTGTTTTTT. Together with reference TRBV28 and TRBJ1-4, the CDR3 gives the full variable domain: DVKVTQSSRYLVKRTGEKVFLECVQDMDHENMFWYRQDPGLGLRLIYFSYDVKMKEKGDIPEGYSVSREKKERFSLILESASTNQTSMYLCASSPTGATNEKLFFGSGTQLSVL.

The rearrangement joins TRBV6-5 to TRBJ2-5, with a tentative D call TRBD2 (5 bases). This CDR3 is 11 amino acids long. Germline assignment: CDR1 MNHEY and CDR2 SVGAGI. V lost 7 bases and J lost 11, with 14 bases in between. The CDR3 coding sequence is TGTGCCAGCAACCAAGGTGGGGAGCAGTACTTC. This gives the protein CASNQGGEQYF.

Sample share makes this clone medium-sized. The CDR3: CASRPLRRDSDYEQYF. The CDR3 region has the DNA TGTGCCAGTCGACCTCTCCGCCGGGACAGCGACTACGAGCAGTACTTC. This chain uses TRBV28 with TRBJ2-7; 7 bases line up with TRBD1. This CDR3 region has 16 residues. Trimming took 9 bases from V and 3 from J; bases not matched to a gene: 17. Germline V gives CDR1 MDHEN, CDR2 SYDVKM.

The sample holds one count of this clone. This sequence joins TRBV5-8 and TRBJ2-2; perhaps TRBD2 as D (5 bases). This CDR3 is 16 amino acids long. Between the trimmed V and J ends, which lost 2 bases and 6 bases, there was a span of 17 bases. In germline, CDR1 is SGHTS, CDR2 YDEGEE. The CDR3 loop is CASSLLGNGDAGELFF. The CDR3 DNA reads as TGTGCCAGCAGCTTACTAGGGAATGGCGACGCCGGGGAGCTGTTTTTT.

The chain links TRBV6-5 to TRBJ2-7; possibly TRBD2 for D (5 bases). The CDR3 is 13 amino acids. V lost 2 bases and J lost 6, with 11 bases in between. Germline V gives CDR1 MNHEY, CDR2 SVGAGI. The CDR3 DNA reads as TGTGCCAGCAGTTACCTTGAGGGTGTCGAGCAGTACTTC. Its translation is CASSYLEGVEQYF.

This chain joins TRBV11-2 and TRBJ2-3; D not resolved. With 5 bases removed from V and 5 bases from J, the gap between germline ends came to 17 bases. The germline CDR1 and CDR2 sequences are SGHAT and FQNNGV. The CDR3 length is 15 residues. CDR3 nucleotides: TGTGCCAGCAGCCAAGACCCACTTCTGGGAGATACGCAGTATTTT. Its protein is CASSQDPLLGDTQYF.

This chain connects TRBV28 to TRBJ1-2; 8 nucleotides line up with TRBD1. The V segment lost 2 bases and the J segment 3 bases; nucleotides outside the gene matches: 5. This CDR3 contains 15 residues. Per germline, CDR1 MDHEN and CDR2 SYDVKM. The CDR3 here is CASSLPGQGHYGYTF. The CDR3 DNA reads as TGTGCCAGCAGTTTACCCGGACAGGGCCACTATGGCTACACCTTC.

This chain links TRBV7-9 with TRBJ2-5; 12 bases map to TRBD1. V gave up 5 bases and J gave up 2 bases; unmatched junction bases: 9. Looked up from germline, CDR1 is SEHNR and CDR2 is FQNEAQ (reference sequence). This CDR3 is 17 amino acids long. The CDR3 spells CASSPRDRGRGQETQYF. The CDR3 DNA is TGTGCCAGCAGCCCGCGGGACAGGGGGCGAGGGCAAGAGACCCAGTACTTC.

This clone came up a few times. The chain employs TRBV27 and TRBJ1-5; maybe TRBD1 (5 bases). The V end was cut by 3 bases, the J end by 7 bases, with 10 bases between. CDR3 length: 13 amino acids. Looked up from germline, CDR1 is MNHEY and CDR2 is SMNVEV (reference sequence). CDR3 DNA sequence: TGTGCCAGCAGTTTCGGGGGTAACCAGCCCCAGCATTTT. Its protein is CASSFGGNQPQHF.

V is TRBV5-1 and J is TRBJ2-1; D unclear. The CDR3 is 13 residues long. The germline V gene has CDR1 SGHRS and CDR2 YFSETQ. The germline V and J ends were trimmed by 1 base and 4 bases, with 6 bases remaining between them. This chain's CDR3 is CASSLNSYNEQFF. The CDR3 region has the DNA TGCGCCAGCAGCTTGAACTCGTACAATGAGCAGTTCTTC.

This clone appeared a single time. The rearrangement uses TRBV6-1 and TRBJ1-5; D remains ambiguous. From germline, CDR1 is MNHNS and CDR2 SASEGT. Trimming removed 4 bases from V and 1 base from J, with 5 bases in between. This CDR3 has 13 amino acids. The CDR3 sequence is CASSVKSNQPQHF. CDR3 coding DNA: TGTGCCAGCAGTGTTAAGAGCAATCAGCCCCAGCATTTT.

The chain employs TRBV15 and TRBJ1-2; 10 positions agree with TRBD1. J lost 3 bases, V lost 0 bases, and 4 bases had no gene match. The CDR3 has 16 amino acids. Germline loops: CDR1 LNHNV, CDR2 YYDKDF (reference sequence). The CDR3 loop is CATSRDRQGADYGYTF. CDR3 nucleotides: TGTGCCACCAGCAGAGATAGACAGGGGGCTGACTATGGCTACACCTTC.

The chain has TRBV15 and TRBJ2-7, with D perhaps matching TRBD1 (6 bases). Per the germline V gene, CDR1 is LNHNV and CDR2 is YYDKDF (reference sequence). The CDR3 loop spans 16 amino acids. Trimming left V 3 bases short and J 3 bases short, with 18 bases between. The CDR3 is CATSRHYRVKDYEQYF. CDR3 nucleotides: TGTGCCACCAGCAGGCATTACAGGGTGAAAGACTACGAGCAGTACTTC.

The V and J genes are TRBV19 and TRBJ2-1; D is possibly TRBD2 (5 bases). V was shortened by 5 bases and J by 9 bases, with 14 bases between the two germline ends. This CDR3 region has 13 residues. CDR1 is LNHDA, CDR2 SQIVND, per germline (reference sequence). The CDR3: CASSVGVGVEQFF. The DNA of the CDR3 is TGTGCCAGTAGTGTCGGGGTGGGAGTTGAGCAGTTCTTC.

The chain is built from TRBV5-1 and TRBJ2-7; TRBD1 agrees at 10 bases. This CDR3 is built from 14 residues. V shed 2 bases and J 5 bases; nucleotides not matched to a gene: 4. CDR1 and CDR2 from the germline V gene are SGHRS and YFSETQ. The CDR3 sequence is CASSLPTGGNEQYF. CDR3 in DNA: TGCGCCAGCAGCTTACCGACAGGGGGCAACGAGCAGTACTTC.

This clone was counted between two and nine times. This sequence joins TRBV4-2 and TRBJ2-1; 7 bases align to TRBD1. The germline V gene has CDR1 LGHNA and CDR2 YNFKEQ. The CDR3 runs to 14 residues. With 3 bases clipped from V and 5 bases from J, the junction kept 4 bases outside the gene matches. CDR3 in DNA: TGTGCCAGCAGCCAGGCAACAGGGGACAATGAGCAGTTCTTC. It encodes CASSQATGDNEQFF.

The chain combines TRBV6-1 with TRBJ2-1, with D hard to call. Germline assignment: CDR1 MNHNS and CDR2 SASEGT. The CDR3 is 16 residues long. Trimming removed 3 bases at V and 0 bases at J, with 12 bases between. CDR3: CASSEIQARSYNEQFF. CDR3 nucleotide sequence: TGTGCCAGCAGTGAGATTCAGGCACGCTCCTACAATGAGCAGTTCTTC.